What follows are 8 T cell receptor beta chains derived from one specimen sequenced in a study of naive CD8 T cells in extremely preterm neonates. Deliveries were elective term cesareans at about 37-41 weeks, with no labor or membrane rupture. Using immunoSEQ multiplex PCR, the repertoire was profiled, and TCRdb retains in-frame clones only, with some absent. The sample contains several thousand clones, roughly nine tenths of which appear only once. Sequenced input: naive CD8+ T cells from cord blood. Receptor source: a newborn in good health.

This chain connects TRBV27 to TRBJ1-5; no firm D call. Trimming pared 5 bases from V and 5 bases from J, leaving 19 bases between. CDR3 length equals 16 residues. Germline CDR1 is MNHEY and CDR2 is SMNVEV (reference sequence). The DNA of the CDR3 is TGTGCCAGCAGTCCCACCCGAAGAGCGCTTGATCAGCCCCAGCATTTT. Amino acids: CASSPTRRALDQPQHF.

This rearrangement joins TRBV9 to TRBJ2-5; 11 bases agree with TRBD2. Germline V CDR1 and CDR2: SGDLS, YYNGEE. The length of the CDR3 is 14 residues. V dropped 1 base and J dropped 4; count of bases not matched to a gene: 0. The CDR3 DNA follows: TGTGCCAGCAGCGTACTAGCGGGAGGAGAGACCCAGTACTTC. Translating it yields CASSVLAGGETQYF.

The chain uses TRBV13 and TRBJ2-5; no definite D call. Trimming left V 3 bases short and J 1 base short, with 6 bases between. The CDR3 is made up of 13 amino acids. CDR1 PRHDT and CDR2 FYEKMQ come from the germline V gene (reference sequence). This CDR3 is CASSLGPQETQYF. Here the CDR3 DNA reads TGTGCCAGCAGCTTGGGCCCCCAAGAGACCCAGTACTTC.

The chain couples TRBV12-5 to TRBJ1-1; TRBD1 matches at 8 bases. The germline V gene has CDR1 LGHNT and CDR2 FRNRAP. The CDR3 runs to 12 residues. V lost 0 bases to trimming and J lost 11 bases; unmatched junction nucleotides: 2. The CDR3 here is CASGLVGDRAFF. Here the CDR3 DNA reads TGTGCTAGTGGTTTGGTGGGGGACAGGGCTTTCTTT.

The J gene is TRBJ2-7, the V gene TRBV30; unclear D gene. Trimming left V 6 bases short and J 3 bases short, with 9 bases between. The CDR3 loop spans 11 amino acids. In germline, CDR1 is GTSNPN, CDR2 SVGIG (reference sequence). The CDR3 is CACTHGYEQYF. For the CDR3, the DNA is TGTGCCTGTACCCACGGCTACGAGCAGTACTTC. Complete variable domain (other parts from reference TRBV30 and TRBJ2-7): SQTIHQWPATLVQPVGSPLSLECTVEGTSNPNLYWYRQAAGRGLQLLFYSVGIGQISSEVPQNLSASRPQDRQFILSSKKLLLSDSGFYLCACTHGYEQYFGPGTRLTVT.

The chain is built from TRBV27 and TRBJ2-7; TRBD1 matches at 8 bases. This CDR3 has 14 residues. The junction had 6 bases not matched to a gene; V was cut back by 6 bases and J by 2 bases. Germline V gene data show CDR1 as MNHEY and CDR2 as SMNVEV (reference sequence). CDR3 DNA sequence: TGTGCCAGCAGCACCGGGACAGGACCCTACGAGCAGTACTTC. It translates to CASSTGTGPYEQYF.

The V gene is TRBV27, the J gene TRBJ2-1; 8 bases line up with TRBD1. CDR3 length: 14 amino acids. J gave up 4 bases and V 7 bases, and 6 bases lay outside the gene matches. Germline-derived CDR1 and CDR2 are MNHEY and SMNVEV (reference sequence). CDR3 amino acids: CASKGGTGYNEQFF. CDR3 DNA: TGTGCCAGCAAAGGAGGGACAGGTTACAATGAGCAGTTCTTC.

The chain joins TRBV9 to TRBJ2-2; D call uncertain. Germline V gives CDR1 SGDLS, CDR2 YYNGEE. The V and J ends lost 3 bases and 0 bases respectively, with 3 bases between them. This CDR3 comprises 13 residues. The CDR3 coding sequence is TGTGCCAGCAGCGCGGCGAACACCGGGGAGCTGTTTTTT. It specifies CASSAANTGELFF.